The next 29 T cell receptor beta chains were all read from a single sample in a study of vaccination and CD4 T cells after COVID-19. These TCRs' antigens remain unknown. Sequenced with the Oncomine TCR Beta short-read assay was DNA taken from cultured CD4+ T cells. Using its own MiXCR run on the PCR reads, TCRdb lists one record per CDR3 protein. The table shows 3,000 to 3,500 distinct CDR3 sequences, with under 55% occurring only once. Treatment: roughly ten-day PBMC culture with coronavirus spike peptide pools or control peptides (ViraFEST assay). Sequenced material: CD4+ T cells from blood, cultured in vitro. Source of these receptors: a human donor who had recovered from COVID-19.

Only a few counts were recorded for this clonotype. The chain is built from TRBV7-2 and TRBJ1-6; D call uncertain. Germline V gene sequence: CDR1 SGHTA, CDR2 FQGNSA. V gave up 1 base and J gave up 7 bases, with 2 bases separating them. CDR3 length equals 12 residues. CDR3 amino acids: CASSLVNSPLHF. CDR3 nucleotides: TGTGCCAGCAGCTTAGTGAATTCACCCCTCCACTTT.

This chain uses TRBV2 with TRBJ1-5; D uncertain. The V end lost 0 bases, the J end lost 5 bases, and 8 bases lay between the germline ends. The germline V gene encodes CDR1 SNHLY and CDR2 FYNNEI. This CDR3 has 14 amino acids. The CDR3 DNA sequence: TGTGCCAGCAGTGAAGCAACGCGAGATCAGCCCCAGCATTTT. It translates to CASSEATRDQPQHF.

This clonotype was observed a few times. Written as DNA, the CDR3 is TGCAGTGCGCGAATCGGACAGGGGGCGCTTCCAAATCAGCCCCAGCATTTT. Amino acids: CSARIGQGALPNQPQHF. The V call is TRBV20-1, the J call TRBJ1-5; 11 bases are a match to TRBD1. The germline V gene encodes CDR1 DFQATT and CDR2 SNEGSKA (reference sequence). The trim removed 6 bases at V and 4 bases at J, leaving 14 bases unmatched. The CDR3 is 17 amino acids.

By share of the sample, this clonotype is large (0.1 to 1%). This chain links TRBV14 with TRBJ2-7, with TRBD2 as a possible D gene (5 bases). Germline CDR1 reads SGHDN; CDR2 reads FVKESK. The ends were cut back, 3 bases at V and 9 bases at J, with 12 bases in the middle. This CDR3 contains 12 residues. The CDR3 nucleotides are TGTGCCAGCAGCCAGGGGAGCATACCGCAGTACTTC. Translating it yields CASSQGSIPQYF.

The chain is built from TRBV30 and TRBJ2-5; D is unresolved. Germline-derived CDR1 and CDR2 are GTSNPN and SVGIG (reference sequence). The CDR3 has 14 residues. The V gene lost 0 bases and the J gene lost 2 bases, with 10 bases spanning the gap. The CDR3 reads CAWSVDLGQETQYF. The CDR3 DNA follows: TGTGCCTGGAGTGTGGATCTAGGGCAAGAGACCCAGTACTTC.

V usage is TRBV29-1 and J usage is TRBJ2-7, with D maybe TRBD1 (6 bases). CDR3 length: 13 amino acids. The germline V and J ends were trimmed by 4 bases and 2 bases, with 12 bases remaining between them. Germline V CDR1 and CDR2: SQVTM, ANQGSEA. The CDR3 loop is CSVGSTGTYEQYF. The CDR3 DNA sequence: TGCAGCGTTGGTTCAACAGGGACCTACGAGCAGTACTTC.

This chain connects TRBV10-3 to TRBJ2-6; perhaps D is TRBD1 or TRBD2 (5 bases each). The CDR3 contains 16 residues. V shed 2 bases and J shed 2 bases, with 10 bases lying between them. Germline V gene sequence: CDR1 ENHRY, CDR2 SYGVKD. The CDR3 nucleotides are TGTGCCATCAGTGAGCCCGGGGCTCCTGGGGCCAACGTCCTGACTTTC. This codes for CAISEPGAPGANVLTF.

In its sample, this clonotype was seen a few times. J is TRBJ2-1 and V is TRBV6-2 or TRBV6-3, with D possibly being TRBD1 (5 bases). The V end lost 4 bases, the J end lost 4 bases, and 14 bases lay between the germline ends. There are 15 residues in the CDR3. CDR1 is MNHEY, CDR2 SVGEGT, per germline. CDR3 nucleotides: TGTGCCAGCAGTTCCAGACAGTTAGGATACAATGAGCAGTTCTTC. Translation: CASSSRQLGYNEQFF.

This CDR3 reads CSARDRDGGWADTQYF. The CDR3 nucleotides are TGCAGTGCTAGAGATCGGGACGGGGGGTGGGCAGATACGCAGTATTTT. The chain combines TRBV20-1 with TRBJ2-3; 7 bases are a match to TRBD2. The junction had 10 bases not matched to a gene; V was cut back by 0 bases and J by 4 bases. Germline loops: CDR1 DFQATT, CDR2 SNEGSKA (reference sequence). The CDR3 spans 16 residues.

The chain couples TRBV7-9 to TRBJ2-2, with 8 bases matching TRBD2. This CDR3 has 16 amino acids. V lost 1 base and J lost 5; bases outside the gene matches: 6. CDR1 and CDR2 from the germline V gene are SEHNR and FQNEAQ (reference sequence). For the CDR3, the DNA is TGTGCCAGCAGCTTAGAGTTGCGGGAGGATACCGGGGAGCTGTTTTTT. Protein product: CASSLELREDTGELFF. Filled out from reference TRBV7-9 and TRBJ2-2, the complete variable domain reads DTGVSQNPRHKITKRGQNVTFRCDPISEHNRLYWYRQTLGQGPEFLTYFQNEAQLEKSRLLSDRFSAERPKGSFSTLEIQRTEQGDSAMYLCASSLELREDTGELFFGEGSRLTVL.

This clonotype has only a few counts. V gene TRBV6-1 combines with J gene TRBJ2-5; 9 bases fit TRBD1. The V segment lost 10 bases and the J segment 10 bases; nucleotides outside the gene matches: 10. This CDR3 region has 12 residues. Germline V lookup: CDR1 MNHNS, CDR2 SASEGT. The CDR3 protein is CATALDRGVQYF. The CDR3 DNA reads TGTGCCACCGCCTTGGACAGGGGTGTCCAGTACTTC.

Details on this clonotype: One base away lies a much larger clone, so this may be a sequencing read error. The V gene is TRBV25-1, the J gene TRBJ2-3; D gene ambiguous. The germline V gene has CDR1 MGHDK and CDR2 SYGVNS. This CDR3 contains 14 residues. The DNA for the CDR3 is TGTACCAGCAGTGCAGCGACTAGCACAGATACGCAGTATTTT. It yields the protein CTSSAATSTDTQYF.

This clonotype came up a few times. The V call is TRBV12-3 or TRBV12-4, the J call TRBJ2-7; D is uncertain. V was cut by 6 bases and J by 4 bases, with 13 bases left in between. CDR3 length equals 13 residues. The CDR3 DNA reads TGTGCCAGCAGGACTGGACCGCTTTACGAGCAGTACTTC. Translation gives CASRTGPLYEQYF.

This chain links TRBV7-2 with TRBJ1-5; D is undetermined. Germline V gene lookup returns CDR1 SGHTA and CDR2 FQGNSA. There are 14 residues in the CDR3. The V gene lost 1 base and the J gene lost 4 bases, with 8 bases spanning the gap. The CDR3 here is CASSLGASNQPQHF. The CDR3 DNA follows: TGTGCCAGCAGCTTAGGTGCATCTAATCAGCCCCAGCATTTT.

This clonotype was detected a few times. The rearrangement uses TRBV11-2 and TRBJ2-2, with D possibly being TRBD1 (5 bases). The CDR3 is 14 residues long. CDR1 and CDR2 from the germline V gene are SGHAT and FQNNGV. V dropped 2 bases and J dropped 5 bases, with 9 bases sitting between them. The CDR3 reads CASSLNQGTGELFF. CDR3 nucleotide sequence: TGTGCCAGCAGCTTAAATCAGGGAACCGGGGAGCTGTTTTTT.

J is TRBJ1-5 and V is TRBV27; 9 positions match TRBD1. CDR3 length: 13 residues. V dropped 5 bases and J dropped 9; count of bases not matched to a gene: 5. Germline CDR1 MNHEY, CDR2 SMNVEV (reference sequence). In DNA form, the CDR3 reads TGTGCCAGCAGTAAGGGACAGGGACGGCCCCAGCATTTT. Translating gives CASSKGQGRPQHF.

V and J are TRBV27 and TRBJ2-2, with TRBD2 matching 7 bases. V trimming: 6 bases; J trimming: 3 bases; junction bases outside the gene matches: 13. Per germline, CDR1 MNHEY and CDR2 SMNVEV (reference sequence). The CDR3 is 17 amino acids. CDR3 amino acids: CASRRKGSGGYTGELFF. Here the CDR3 DNA reads TGTGCCAGCAGAAGAAAGGGGTCGGGAGGCTACACCGGGGAGCTGTTTTTT.

V usage is TRBV19 and J usage is TRBJ1-2; unclear D gene. This CDR3 contains 13 residues. The germline gives CDR1 LNHDA, CDR2 SQIVND (reference sequence). Trimming removed 1 base at V and 0 bases at J, with 3 bases between. In DNA form, the CDR3 reads TGTGCCAGTAGTATAGGCACTAACTATGGCTACACCTTC. Amino acids: CASSIGTNYGYTF.

This clonotype has only a few counts. V usage is TRBV19 and J usage is TRBJ2-2; TRBD1 matches at 12 bases. V trimming: 6 bases; J trimming: 8 bases; junction bases outside the gene matches: 10. CDR1 is LNHDA and CDR2 is SQIVND in the germline V gene (reference sequence). The length of the CDR3 is 16 residues. CDR3 bases: TGTGCCAGTAGCCCCTTGGGACAGGGGGCAAGTGGGGAGCTGTTTTTT. Protein: CASSPLGQGASGELFF.

This sequence joins TRBV20-1 and TRBJ2-5; TRBD2 aligns across 10 bases. This CDR3 has 13 residues. Germline V gene sequence: CDR1 DFQATT, CDR2 SNEGSKA (reference sequence). V shed 7 bases, J shed 4 bases, and the junction held 6 bases outside the gene matches. CDR3 loop: CSGWTSGRETQYF. CDR3 in DNA: TGCAGTGGGTGGACTAGCGGTCGAGAGACCCAGTACTTC.

CDR3 protein: CASSIAAGGRNQPQHF. CDR3 sequence (DNA): TGTGCCAGTAGTATAGCTGCAGGGGGACGCAATCAGCCCCAGCATTTT. This chain uses TRBV19 with TRBJ1-5, with TRBD1 identical over 7 bases. V trimming: 1 base; J trimming: 2 bases; junction bases outside the gene matches: 5. This CDR3 comprises 16 residues. Germline V gene lookup returns CDR1 LNHDA and CDR2 SQIVND (reference sequence). The full variable domain, with the rest looked up from reference TRBV19 and TRBJ1-5, is DGGITQSPKYLFRKEGQNVTLSCEQNLNHDAMYWYRQDPGQGLRLIYYSQIVNDFQKGDIAEGYSVSREKKESFPLTVTSAQKNPTAFYLCASSIAAGGRNQPQHFGDGTRLSIL.

The chain links TRBV20-1 to TRBJ2-3; possibly TRBD2 for D (6 bases). The CDR3 covers 16 residues. From germline, CDR1 is DFQATT and CDR2 SNEGSKA (reference sequence). V was trimmed by 0 bases and J by 6 bases, leaving 19 bases between them. The CDR3 sequence: CSARDSGGRESDTQYF. In DNA form, the CDR3 reads TGCAGTGCTAGAGATAGCGGCGGCCGAGAGTCGGATACGCAGTATTTT.

The chain carries TRBV30 and TRBJ1-5; D not resolved. Trimming left V 4 bases short and J 4 bases short, with 11 bases between. This CDR3 is 13 amino acids long. The germline gives CDR1 GTSNPN, CDR2 SVGIG (reference sequence). The CDR3 loop is CAWMESANQPQHF. The DNA of the CDR3 is TGTGCCTGGATGGAGTCAGCTAATCAGCCCCAGCATTTT.

This clonotype has just a few counts. This chain links TRBV6-1 with TRBJ2-3; 7 bases align to TRBD2. With V trimmed by 5 bases and J by 1 base, 6 bases remained unmatched. This CDR3 region has 15 residues. Germline V gives CDR1 MNHNS, CDR2 SASEGT. CDR3 amino acids: CASSHLAGRTDTQYF. CDR3 sequence (DNA): TGTGCCAGCAGTCATTTAGCGGGTCGCACAGATACGCAGTATTTT.

The V call is TRBV7-9, the J call TRBJ2-3, with 7 bases identical to TRBD1. J lost 5 bases, V lost 5 bases, and 10 bases had no gene match. This CDR3 has 15 amino acids. CDR1 and CDR2 (germline): SEHNR, FQNEAQ (reference sequence). The CDR3 loop is CASSTPNYRGDTQYF. The CDR3 DNA reads as TGTGCCAGCAGCACGCCTAATTACAGGGGAGATACGCAGTATTTT.

The gene calls are TRBV5-1 and TRBJ2-6; tentative D call: TRBD1 (5 bases). V was cut by 0 bases and J by 4 bases, with 8 bases left in between. Germline V CDR1 and CDR2: SGHRS, YFSETQ. The CDR3 loop spans 15 amino acids. CDR3: CASSLGAGGANVLTF. Here the CDR3 DNA reads TGCGCCAGCAGCTTGGGGGCAGGGGGGGCCAACGTCCTGACTTTC.

This clonotype was seen a handful of times. The chain has TRBV11-2 and TRBJ2-3; 8 nucleotides line up with TRBD2. Germline-derived CDR1 and CDR2 are SGHAT and FQNNGV. Losses at the gene ends were 7 bases for V and 4 bases for J; bases not matched to a gene: 7. This CDR3 region has 14 residues. CDR3 in DNA: TGTGCCAGCACCGAGGGACTAGTGGCAGATACGCAGTATTTT. Translation: CASTEGLVADTQYF.

The rearrangement joins TRBV12-3 or TRBV12-4 to TRBJ2-1; possibly TRBD2 for D (6 bases). V lost 6 bases and J 12 bases, leaving 21 bases between the germline ends. The CDR3 spans 14 residues. CDR3 residues: CASSTSGPLGGQFF. The CDR3, as DNA: TGTGCCAGCAGCACATCCGGGCCCCTGGGGGGGCAGTTCTTC.

This clonotype was seen a handful of times. The chain employs TRBV27 and TRBJ1-2, with D possibly TRBD1 on 5 matching bases. CDR3 length equals 14 residues. CDR1 is MNHEY, CDR2 SMNVEV, per germline (reference sequence). The ends were cut back, 0 bases at V and 4 bases at J, with 9 bases in the middle. The CDR3 here is CASSLSGQGYGYTF. The CDR3 bases are TGTGCCAGCAGTTTATCAGGGCAGGGCTATGGCTACACCTTC.